The text below deals with one TCR beta chain. The CDR3 is 19 amino acids. Germline V gene data show CDR1 as SGDLS and CDR2 as YYNGEE. V lost 3 bases to trimming and J lost 3 bases; unmatched junction nucleotides: 19. The data stem from a study of blood T cell repertoires in COVID-19. Looking at the study overall: Sources were T cells, B-cell-depleted T cells, or PBMCs; the material itself was cDNA or gDNA.

Authors' processing steps: Amplification of reference gene primers was used by the study to estimate nucleated cell counts. Assay: immunoSEQ multiplex PCR; the TCRdb copy retains only in-frame clones and omits some. Clonal size and the V and J genes are those of that table, whereas D and trimming came from the DNA. The table shows roughly 55,000 clones, with approximately 92% occurring only once. The sample taken for sequencing was peripheral blood. The chain joins TRBV9 to TRBJ2-3; TRBD2 agrees at 7 bases. The TCR originated in a human donor with active COVID-19. The donor label of this sample is uncertain. The CDR3 here is CASSASNSGPVIGTDTQYF. The CDR3 bases are TGTGCCAGCAGCGCCTCTAATAGCGGGCCAGTAATTGGAACAGATACGCAGTATTTT. Full variable domain (remainder filled in from reference TRBV9 and TRBJ2-3): DSGVTQTPKHLITATGQRVTLRCSPRSGDLSVYWYQQSLDQGLQFLIQYYNGEERAKGNILERFSAQQFPDLHSELNLSSLELGDSALYFCASSASNSGPVIGTDTQYFGPGTRLTVL.